The T cell receptor (beta chain) under discussion was sequenced for a study of CD8 T cells in Susac syndrome. Study-level results: In total CD8+ repertoires, some 16 Susac-specific public clones were found, and in CD8+ TEMRA repertoires, roughly five were found.

The study sequenced TCR beta in blood CD8+ and CD4+ T cells. The RNA, about 0.45 to 1 ug, was put through reverse transcription using random hexamers. Amplification of TCR beta CDR3 by immunoSEQ multiplex PCR spanned 54 Vbeta and 13 Jbeta. TCRdb recomputed calls from the immunoSEQ multiplex PCR reads with MiXCR, one row per CDR3 protein. Seen here are approximately 79,000 distinct CDR3 sequences, 80% to 95% observed once, and the top ten hold 0.4% to 0.55%. Details on this clonotype: Antigen unknown.

The germline V gene has CDR1 LGHDT and CDR2 YNNKEL (reference sequence). The V gene lost 1 base and the J gene lost 6 bases, with 12 bases spanning the gap. The CDR3 length is 14 residues. This receptor was identified in a human donor with Susac syndrome. Sequences were obtained from CD8+ T cells from PBMCs. The V call is TRBV3-1, the J call TRBJ1-2; no reliable D call. The CDR3 DNA sequence: TGTGCCAGCAGCCAAGTCGGGCGCAGGCATGGCTACACCTTC. Amino acid sequence: CASSQVGRRHGYTF.